The 7 T cell receptor beta chains below all came from one sample that was sequenced in a study of beta chain features in type 1 diabetes. The isolated RNA, all of it, was reverse transcribed, so expressed TCRB transcripts were what got sequenced. Data came from immunoSEQ multiplex PCR; TCRdb stores just in-frame clones and leaves some out. Among a few hundred thousand clones listed, roughly 13% were seen once. Sequencing used naive CD4+ T cells from blood. Receptors originate from a man aged 18 to 35 in good health.

The V call is TRBV30, the J call TRBJ1-1; unclear D gene. The CDR3 consists of 13 residues. CDR1 is GTSNPN and CDR2 is SVGIG in the germline V gene (reference sequence). V lost 0 bases and J lost 6, with 11 bases in between. The CDR3 DNA reads as TGTGCCTGGAGTGTACTACGGGAGGCTGAAGCTTTCTTT. Amino acids: CAWSVLREAEAFF. The complete variable domain, with remaining parts taken from reference TRBV30 and TRBJ1-1, reads SQTIHQWPATLVQPVGSPLSLECTVEGTSNPNLYWYRQAAGRGLQLLFYSVGIGQISSEVPQNLSASRPQDRQFILSSKKLLLSDSGFYLCAWSVLREAEAFFGQGTRLTVV.

The V and J genes are TRBV15 and TRBJ2-3; D not resolved. Germline V gene lookup returns CDR1 LNHNV and CDR2 YYDKDF (reference sequence). V lost 4 bases to trimming and J lost 9 bases, with 17 bases between them. There are 14 residues in the CDR3. Written as DNA, the CDR3 is TGTGCCACCAGCAACGACGGCAGACTCGGGACGCAGTATTTT. The encoded protein is CATSNDGRLGTQYF.

The chain uses TRBV19 and TRBJ2-7, with D possibly being TRBD1 (5 bases). The CDR3 is 15 residues long. V was shortened by 4 bases and J by 2 bases, with 15 bases between the two germline ends. Germline values: CDR1 LNHDA, CDR2 SQIVND (reference sequence). The CDR3 bases are TGTGCCAGTAGTACCTCAGGGATTCAAGCCTACGAGCAGTACTTC. This gives the protein CASSTSGIQAYEQYF.

This clone was picked up a small number of times. V gene TRBV7-9 combines with J gene TRBJ2-7; D is unclear. The germline V and J ends were trimmed by 1 base and 0 bases, with 10 bases remaining between them. The CDR3 sequence is 15 residues long. Germline CDR1 SEHNR, CDR2 FQNEAQ (reference sequence). The CDR3 nucleotides are TGTGCCAGCAGCTTAGGAGCCGCGCACTCCTACGAGCAGTACTTC. Its translation is CASSLGAAHSYEQYF.

The CDR3 sequence: CASSYGTGRNSPLHF. DNA for the CDR3: TGTGCCAGCAGTTACGGGACAGGGCGAAATTCACCCCTCCACTTT. The rearrangement joins TRBV6-5 to TRBJ1-6, with 9 bases aligning to TRBD1. The germline V gene has CDR1 MNHEY and CDR2 SVGAGI. This CDR3 contains 15 residues. V dropped 2 bases and J dropped 7; count of bases not matched to a gene: 3.

There are a few counts of this clone. V is TRBV28 and J is TRBJ1-2, with 11 bases aligning to TRBD1. The CDR3 runs 16 residues. V dropped 6 bases and J dropped 7; count of bases not matched to a gene: 13. In germline, CDR1 is MDHEN, CDR2 SYDVKM. The CDR3 loop reads CASSRTDRGRGSGYTF. The CDR3 DNA reads TGTGCCAGCAGCCGAACGGACAGGGGGCGGGGAAGTGGCTACACCTTC.

The chain joins TRBV7-3 to TRBJ1-1; D ambiguous. Trimming took off 3 bases at V and 11 bases at J, with 16 bases between the two ends. Germline V lookup: CDR1 SGHTA, CDR2 FQGTGA. The length of the CDR3 is 13 residues. The CDR3 bases are TGTGCCAGCAGCTTTGCGCAGGATGGATGGGCTTTCTTT. It translates to CASSFAQDGWAFF.